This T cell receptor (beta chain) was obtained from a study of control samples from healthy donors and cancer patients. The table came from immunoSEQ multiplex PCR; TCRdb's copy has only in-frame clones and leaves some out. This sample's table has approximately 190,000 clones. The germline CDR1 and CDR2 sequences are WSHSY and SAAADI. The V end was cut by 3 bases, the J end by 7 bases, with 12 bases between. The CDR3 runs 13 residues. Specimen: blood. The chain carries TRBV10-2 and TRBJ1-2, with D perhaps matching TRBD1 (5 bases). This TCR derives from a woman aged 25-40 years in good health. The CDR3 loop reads CASSDLVGGGYTF. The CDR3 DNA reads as TGCGCCAGCAGTGACCTAGTGGGGGGTGGCTACACCTTC.